This TCR beta chain appears in the sequencing data of a study of T cell responses to AZD1222 COVID-19 vaccine. The study's findings and limits: Possibly, clonal diversity was underestimated; donors were largely white British and included more females. Of spike-specific TCRs, nearly half reportedly target regions left unmutated in variants. There were vaccine-associated CD4 TCRs across spike, dominant at 160-218 and 743-854.

V lost 10 bases and J lost 8, with 27 bases in between. Germline assignment: CDR1 WNHNN and CDR2 SYGVQD (reference sequence). This CDR3 spans 16 amino acids. Assay: immunoSEQ multiplex PCR; the TCRdb copy retains only in-frame clones and omits some. The sample lists roughly 36,000 clones, 85% to 90% seen once, with roughly 7% in the top ten. Comments on this clone: What it binds is not known.

The rearrangement joins TRBV10-1 to TRBJ2-1; D tentatively reads TRBD1 or TRBD2 (5 bases each). Sequencing used peripheral blood, obtained on day 0 of AZD1222 vaccination. This receptor was obtained from an adult in good health. CDR3 region: CATSNPSSGQSDEQFF. In DNA, the CDR3 is TGCGCCACGTCGAATCCCTCTTCGGGGCAGTCCGATGAGCAGTTCTTC.